Sequencing of this T cell receptor (beta chain) was carried out in a study of blood T cell repertoires in COVID-19 (TCRdb year 2020). Notes on the research overall: Samples from collaborators originated in the United States, Italy and Spain and spanned both the acute and convalescent phases of COVID-19. The repertoires were released in a freely available public database intended as a resource for research on the immune response to SARS-CoV-2. The prospective study material was composed of cDNA or gDNA derived from T cells, B-cell-depleted T cells, or PBMCs. Nearly every sample came with metadata listing a de-identified subject ID, COVID-19 status, age in years and sex. The samples were drawn from the first 160 participants of the ongoing ImmuneRACE study and from under 1,500 subjects provided by 6 global collaborators. HLA class I and class II types, where available, came from metadata supplied by the sample provider rather than from assay-based typing. The dataset comprised deeply sampled blood TCRbeta repertoires from subjects exposed to, actively infected with, or recovered from COVID-19.

Each collaborating institution followed its own protocols to collect whole blood in K2EDTA tubes. For TCRbeta analysis, collaborator samples were shipped as frozen whole blood, as isolated PBMCs, or as DNA extracted from either sample type. This clone has just one count. Its specific antigen is unknown. No much larger clonotype is one base removed from it; base qualities were not supplied. From cysteine to phenylalanine, the CDR3 is 14 amino acids long. CDR3 DNA is the only sequence kept; it has 42 bases, read in frame from the first base. V lost 4 bases and J lost 5 bases, and the count of bases not matched to a germline gene is 6. CDR1 is given as LGHDT and CDR2 as YNNKEL, both from the germline V gene (reference sequence). Beyond this particular receptor, the publication reports: The amount of clinical and demographic metadata varied by source and participant and was provided uncurated.

The immunoSEQ Assay, a bias-controlled multiplex PCR, was used to amplify TCRbeta CDR3 regions from genomic DNA. On the authors' methods: Nucleated cell counts per sample were estimated from amplification of reference gene primers within the assay. To quantify the absolute abundance of each unique TCRbeta CDR3 rearrangement, sequence reads were collapsed and filtered. For each sample, productive Simpson clonality was calculated by taking the square root of Simpson's diversity index across productive rearrangements. This is the immuneACCESS table as TCRdb keeps it, with only in-frame sequences that have V and J called. A part of the clones is gone; compared with another copy, unresolved V genes explain less than half, and the rest is unexplained. Clone size and the V and J calls come from that table; the DNA yielded D and trimming. The sample table lists about 150,000 clones, 75% to 90% of them with a count of one. Around 15% of the sample belongs to the ten largest clones.

The specimen sequenced was peripheral blood. The clonotype comes from a woman aged 40 to 55 with acute or convalescent COVID-19. The chain was built from TRBV3-1 (or the pseudogene TRBV3-2) and TRBJ2-5; 8 bases in between match TRBD1. The CDR3 region: CASSPWTGRETQYF. The bases read TGTGCCAGCAGCCCGTGGACAGGGAGGGAGACCCAGTACTTC.